This T cell receptor (beta chain) was obtained from a study of cytomegalovirus exposure and HLA in healthy donors. About this clone: Its antigen is as yet unknown.

Unmatched junction bases numbered 12, after V lost 1 base and J lost 3 bases. The CDR3 runs to 18 residues. The germline CDR1 and CDR2 sequences are SGHNT and YENEEA. The primer mix had 60 Vbeta and 13 Jbeta primers. Assay used: immunoSEQ multiplex PCR; TCRdb lists only in-frame clones, some missing. The sample carries 150,000 to 200,000 clones, roughly 80% recorded once. The study's findings and limits: In an earlier analysis, in around 590 donors, most V segments appeared productive either ~90% or ~30% of the time.

The receptor was isolated from a man between 45 and 60 years old in good health and CMV-seropositive. Material for sequencing was PBMCs. This sequence joins TRBV11-3 and TRBJ2-7; 10 bases align to TRBD2. The CDR3 spells CASSLGTRFSGGIYEQYF. CDR3 DNA sequence: TGTGCCAGCAGCTTAGGAACCCGGTTTAGCGGGGGGATCTACGAGCAGTACTTC.